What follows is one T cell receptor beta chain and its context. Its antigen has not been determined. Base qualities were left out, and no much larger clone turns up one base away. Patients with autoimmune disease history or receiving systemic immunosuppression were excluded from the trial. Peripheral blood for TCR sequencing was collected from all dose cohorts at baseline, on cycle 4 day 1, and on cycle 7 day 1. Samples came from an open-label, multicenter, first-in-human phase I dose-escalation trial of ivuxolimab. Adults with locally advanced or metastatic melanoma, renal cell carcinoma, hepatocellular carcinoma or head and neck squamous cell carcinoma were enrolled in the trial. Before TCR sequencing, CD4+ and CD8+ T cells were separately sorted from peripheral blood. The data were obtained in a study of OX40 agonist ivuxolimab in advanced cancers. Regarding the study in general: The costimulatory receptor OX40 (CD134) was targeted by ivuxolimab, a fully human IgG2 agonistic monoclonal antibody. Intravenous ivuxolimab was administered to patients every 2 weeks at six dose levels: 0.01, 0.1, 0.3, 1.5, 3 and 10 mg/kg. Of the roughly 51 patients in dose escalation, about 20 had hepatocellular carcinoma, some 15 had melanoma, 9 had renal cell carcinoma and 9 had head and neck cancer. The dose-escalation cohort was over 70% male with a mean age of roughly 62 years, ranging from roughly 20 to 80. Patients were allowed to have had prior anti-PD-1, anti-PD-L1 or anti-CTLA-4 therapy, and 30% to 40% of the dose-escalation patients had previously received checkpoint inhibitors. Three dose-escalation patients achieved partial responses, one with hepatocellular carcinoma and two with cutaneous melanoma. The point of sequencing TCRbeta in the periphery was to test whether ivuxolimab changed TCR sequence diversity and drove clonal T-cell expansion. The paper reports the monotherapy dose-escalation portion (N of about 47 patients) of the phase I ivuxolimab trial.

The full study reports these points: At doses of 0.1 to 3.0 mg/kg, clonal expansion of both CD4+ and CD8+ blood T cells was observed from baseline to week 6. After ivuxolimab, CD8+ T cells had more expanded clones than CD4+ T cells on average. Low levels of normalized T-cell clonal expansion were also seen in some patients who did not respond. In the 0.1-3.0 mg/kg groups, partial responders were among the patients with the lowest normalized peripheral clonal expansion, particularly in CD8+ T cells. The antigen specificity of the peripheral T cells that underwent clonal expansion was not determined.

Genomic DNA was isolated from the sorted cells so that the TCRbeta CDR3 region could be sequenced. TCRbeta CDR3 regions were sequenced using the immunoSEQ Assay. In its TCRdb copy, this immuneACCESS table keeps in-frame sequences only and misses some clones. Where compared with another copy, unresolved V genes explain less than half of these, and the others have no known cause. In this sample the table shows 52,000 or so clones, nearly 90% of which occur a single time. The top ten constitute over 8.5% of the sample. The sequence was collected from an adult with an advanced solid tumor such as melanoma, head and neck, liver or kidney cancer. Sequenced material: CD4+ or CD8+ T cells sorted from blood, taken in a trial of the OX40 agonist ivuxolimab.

This receptor carries the CDR3 CASSQETRWETQYF. The bases are TGTGCCAGCAGCCAAGAGACTAGGTGGGAGACCCAGTACTTC. The V and J segments used are TRBV9 and TRBJ2-5; the D gene is possibly TRBD2, with 6 bases matching. Deletion took 4 bases off V and 5 bases off J, with a span of 15 bases between the germline ends. For CDR1 and CDR2, the germline V gene lists SGDLS and YYNGEE. From the cysteine up to the phenylalanine, the CDR3 has a length of 14 residues. Left in the record is the CDR3 DNA by itself, 42 bases read in frame from the first base.